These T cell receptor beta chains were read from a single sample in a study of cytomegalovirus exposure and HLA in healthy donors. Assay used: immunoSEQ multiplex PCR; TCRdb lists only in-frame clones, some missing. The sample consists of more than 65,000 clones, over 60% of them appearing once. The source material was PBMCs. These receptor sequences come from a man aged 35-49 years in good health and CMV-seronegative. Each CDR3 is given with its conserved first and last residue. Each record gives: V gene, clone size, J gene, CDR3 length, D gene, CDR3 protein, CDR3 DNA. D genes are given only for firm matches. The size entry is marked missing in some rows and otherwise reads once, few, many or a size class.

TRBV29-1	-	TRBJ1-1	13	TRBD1	CSTWTGGSTEAFF	TGCAGCACATGGACAGGGGGGAGCACTGAAGCTTTCTTT
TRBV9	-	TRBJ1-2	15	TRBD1	CASSFTGTGVYGYTF	TGTGCCAGCAGCTTCACCGGGACAGGGGTCTATGGCTACACCTTC
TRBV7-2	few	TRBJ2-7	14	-	CASSLTQGNYEQYF	TGTGCCAGCAGCTTAACCCAGGGAAACTACGAGCAGTACTTC
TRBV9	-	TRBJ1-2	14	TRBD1	CASSVVGTAYGYTF	TGTGCCAGCAGCGTAGTGGGGACAGCCTATGGCTACACCTTC
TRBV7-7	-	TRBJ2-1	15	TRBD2	CASSEGLAGVNEQFF	TGTGCCAGCAGCGAAGGACTAGCGGGGGTGAATGAGCAGTTCTTC
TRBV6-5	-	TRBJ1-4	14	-	CASKIQGPNEKLFF	TGTGCCAGCAAGATACAGGGACCTAATGAAAAACTGTTTTTT
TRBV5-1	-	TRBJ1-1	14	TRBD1	CASSFDGTARRAFF	TGCGCCAGCAGCTTTGATGGGACAGCCCGACGAGCTTTCTTT
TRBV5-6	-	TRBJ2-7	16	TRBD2	CASSLKPGTRPNEQYF	TGTGCCAGCAGCTTAAAGCCCGGGACTAGGCCCAACGAGCAGTACTTC
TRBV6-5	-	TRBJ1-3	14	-	CASSSRSSGNTIYF	TGTGCCAGCAGTTCCCGGAGCTCTGGAAACACCATATATTTT
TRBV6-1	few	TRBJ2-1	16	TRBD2	CASSEVGSGGLNEQFF	TGTGCCAGCAGTGAAGTTGGTAGCGGGGGGTTGAATGAGCAGTTCTTC
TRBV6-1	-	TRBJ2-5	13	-	CASQVGGQETQYF	TGTGCCAGCCAGGTGGGGGGACAAGAGACCCAGTACTTC
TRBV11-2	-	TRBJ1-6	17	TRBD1	CASSSPGQAYYNSPLHF	TGTGCCAGCAGCTCTCCGGGACAGGCGTATTATAATTCACCCCTCCACTTT
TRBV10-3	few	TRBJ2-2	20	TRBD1	CAIELRDRGPQPPNTGELFF	TGTGCCATCGAACTCCGGGACAGGGGGCCCCAGCCCCCGAACACCGGGGAGCTGTTTTTT
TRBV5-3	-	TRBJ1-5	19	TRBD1	CARSLGVTGGFFSNQPQHF	TGTGCCAGAAGCCTCGGGGTGACAGGGGGTTTTTTTAGCAATCAGCCCCAGCATTTT
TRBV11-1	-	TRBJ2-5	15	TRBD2	CASSLRTSGAQTQYF	TGTGCCAGCAGCCTACGGACTAGCGGGGCTCAGACCCAGTACTTC
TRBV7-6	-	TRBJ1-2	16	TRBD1	CASSQSTLRDRDGYTF	TGTGCCAGCAGCCAATCCACCCTCCGGGACAGGGACGGCTACACCTTC
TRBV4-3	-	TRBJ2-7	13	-	CASSQVVAYEQYF	TGCGCCAGCAGCCAAGTGGTCGCCTACGAGCAGTACTTC
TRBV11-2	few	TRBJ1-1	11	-	CASSPYTEAFF	TGTGCCAGCAGCCCTTACACTGAAGCTTTCTTT
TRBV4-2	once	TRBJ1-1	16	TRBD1	CASSRVTGTGETEAFF	TGTGCCAGCAGCCGCGTCACCGGGACAGGGGAAACTGAAGCTTTCTTT
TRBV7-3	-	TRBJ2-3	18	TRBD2	CASSLWGSGGTSTDTQYF	TGTGCCAGCAGCTTATGGGGTAGCGGGGGGACTAGCACAGATACGCAGTATTTT
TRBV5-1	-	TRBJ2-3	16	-	CASSHQGTATTDTQYF	TGCGCCAGCAGCCACCAGGGCACAGCGACCACAGATACGCAGTATTTT
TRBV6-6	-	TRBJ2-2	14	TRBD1	CASLGQGGSGELFF	TGTGCCAGCCTCGGACAGGGTGGGTCCGGGGAGCTGTTTTTT
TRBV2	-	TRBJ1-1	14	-	CASSEGSGATEAFF	TGTGCCAGCAGTGAAGGATCAGGGGCGACTGAAGCTTTCTTT
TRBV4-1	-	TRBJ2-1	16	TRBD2	CASSQEPGGLAGEQFF	TGCGCCAGCAGCCAAGAACCAGGTGGACTAGCGGGGGAGCAGTTCTTC
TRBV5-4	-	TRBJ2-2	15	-	CASSLGSENTGELFF	TGTGCCAGCAGCTTGGGAAGCGAGAACACCGGGGAGCTGTTTTTT
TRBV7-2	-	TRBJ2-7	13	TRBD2	CASSTSGGSRLYF	TGTGCCAGCAGCACTAGCGGGGGCTCCCGGCTGTACTTC
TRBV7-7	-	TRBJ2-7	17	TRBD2	CASSPGTSGGAGYEQYF	TGTGCCAGCAGCCCGGGGACTAGCGGGGGGGCCGGGTACGAGCAGTACTTC
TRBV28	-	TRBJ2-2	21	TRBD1	CASNTSRVGGQGGLRAGELFF	TGTGCCAGCAACACGTCTAGAGTCGGGGGACAGGGTGGCCTCAGGGCCGGGGAGCTGTTTTTT
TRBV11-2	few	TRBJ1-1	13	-	CASSPPWVAEAFF	TGTGCCAGCAGCCCCCCTTGGGTAGCCGAAGCTTTCTTT
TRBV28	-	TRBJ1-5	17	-	CASSSRLSPYSNQPQHF	TGTGCCAGCAGTTCTAGGCTCTCCCCTTATAGCAATCAGCCCCAGCATTTT
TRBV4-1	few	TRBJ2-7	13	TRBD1	CASSGTGRPEQYF	TGCGCCAGCTCAGGGACAGGGAGACCCGAGCAGTACTTC
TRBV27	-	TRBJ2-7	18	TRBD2	CASGVFRSGGDYSYEQYF	TGTGCCAGCGGGGTTTTCCGTAGCGGGGGTGATTATTCCTACGAGCAGTACTTC
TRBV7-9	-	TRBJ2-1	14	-	CASSQGQVYNEQFF	TGTGCCAGCAGCCAGGGCCAGGTGTACAATGAGCAGTTCTTC
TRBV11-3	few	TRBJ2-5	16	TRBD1	CASSPRDRGLRETQYF	TGTGCCAGCAGCCCCCGGGACAGGGGGTTGAGGGAGACCCAGTACTTC
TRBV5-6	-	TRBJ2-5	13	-	CASSPAGAETQYF	TGTGCCAGCAGCCCCGCGGGGGCAGAGACCCAGTACTTC
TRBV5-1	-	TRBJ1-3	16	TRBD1	CASSLVTGTAGNTIYF	TGCGCCAGCAGCTTGGTAACCGGGACAGCTGGAAACACCATATATTTT
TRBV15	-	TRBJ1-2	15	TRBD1	CATSIPGQGNYGYTF	TGTGCCACCAGCATCCCGGGACAGGGTAACTATGGCTACACCTTC
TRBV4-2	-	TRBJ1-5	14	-	CASSHRSGGQPQHF	TGTGCCAGCAGCCATAGATCCGGAGGTCAGCCCCAGCATTTT
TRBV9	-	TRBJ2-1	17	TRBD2	CASSGGGRVNAYNEQFF	TGTGCCAGCAGCGGGGGGGGGAGGGTTAACGCCTACAATGAGCAGTTCTTC
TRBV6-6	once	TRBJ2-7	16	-	CASSTRQFRGTYEQYF	TGTGCCAGCAGTACCAGACAGTTTAGGGGGACCTACGAGCAGTACTTC
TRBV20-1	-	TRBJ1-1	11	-	CSAVGGTEAFF	TGCAGTGCTGTCGGGGGCACTGAAGCTTTCTTT
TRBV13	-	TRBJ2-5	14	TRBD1	CASSDGTVQETQYF	TGTGCCAGCAGCGATGGGACAGTACAAGAGACCCAGTACTTC